Included here is one TCR beta chain sequence, with context. The antigen is not known. The J segment lost 4 bases and the V segment lost 7 bases, leaving 7 bases of the junction unmatched. The CDR3 spans 15 residues. CDR1 and CDR2 (germline): SEHNR, FQNEAQ (reference sequence). The sample belongs to a study of cytomegalovirus exposure and HLA in healthy donors. Study as a whole: Drawn from HLA-typed donors, some 80 million unique TCRs were held in an early data release.

Broader study findings: Earlier analysis yielded a pattern in which most TCR beta V segments were productive about 90% or about 30% of the time. Some public TCRs appeared in many individuals, while most sequences were rare. Specific recognition of CMV antigens was confirmed in vitro for three chains (all CMV-associated).

PCR primers comprised 60 Vbeta and 13 Jbeta primers. TCRdb's table, derived via immunoSEQ multiplex PCR, lists solely in-frame clones and lacks some. This listing includes approximately 47,000 clones. The clonotype originates from a male donor in good health and CMV-seronegative. The specimen was PBMCs. The chain links TRBV7-9 to TRBJ2-2; 9 bases line up with TRBD1. DNA of the CDR3: TGTGCCAGCACCCGGACAGGGGTGAGCACCGGGGAGCTGTTTTTT. It encodes CASTRTGVSTGELFF.